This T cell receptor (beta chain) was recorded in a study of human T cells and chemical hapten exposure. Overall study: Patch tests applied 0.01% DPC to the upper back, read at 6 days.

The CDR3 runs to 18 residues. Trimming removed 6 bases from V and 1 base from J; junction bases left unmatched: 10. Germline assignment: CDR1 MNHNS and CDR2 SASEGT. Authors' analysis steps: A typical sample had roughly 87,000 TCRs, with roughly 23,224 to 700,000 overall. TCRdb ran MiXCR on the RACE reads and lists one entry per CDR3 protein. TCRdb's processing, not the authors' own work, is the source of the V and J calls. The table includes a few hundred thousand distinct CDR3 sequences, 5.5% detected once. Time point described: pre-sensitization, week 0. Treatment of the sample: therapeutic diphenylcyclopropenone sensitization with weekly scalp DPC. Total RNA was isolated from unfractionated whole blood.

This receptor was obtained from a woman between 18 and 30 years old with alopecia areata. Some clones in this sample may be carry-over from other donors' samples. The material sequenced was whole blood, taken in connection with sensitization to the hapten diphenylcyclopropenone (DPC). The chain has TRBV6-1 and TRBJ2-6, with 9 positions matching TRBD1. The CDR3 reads CASRPRDRVPSGANVLTF. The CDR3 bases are TGTGCCAGCAGACCCCGGGACAGGGTTCCGTCTGGGGCCAACGTCCTGACTTTC.